The 30 T cell receptor beta chains listed next were all sequenced from one sample in a study of blood T cell repertoires in COVID-19. Sequencing used immunoSEQ multiplex PCR; TCRdb keeps in-frame clones, though not all of them. The sample records about 220,000 clones, approximately 86% being singletons. Source material: peripheral blood. Source of these receptors: a woman aged 25 to 39 who had recovered from COVID-19.

The chain links TRBV28 to TRBJ2-7; D is uncertain. The CDR3 spans 11 residues. V lost 3 bases and J 4 bases, leaving 4 bases between the germline ends. The germline CDR1 and CDR2 sequences are MDHEN and SYDVKM. The CDR3 coding sequence is TGTGCCAGCAGTTTGACTTACGAGCAGTACTTC. It is translated as CASSLTYEQYF.

This clone has just one count. The rearrangement joins TRBV5-1 to TRBJ1-1, with TRBD1 matching 10 bases. V shed 4 bases and J 11 bases; nucleotides not matched to a gene: 2. The CDR3 has 11 residues. The germline gives CDR1 SGHRS, CDR2 YFSETQ. The CDR3 bases are TGCGCCAGCAGCGAGGGACAGGGGGCTTTCTTT. This sequence encodes CASSEGQGAFF.

This chain links TRBV15 with TRBJ2-2; the D gene is possibly TRBD2 (9 bases). Germline loops: CDR1 LNHNV, CDR2 YYDKDF (reference sequence). V was trimmed by 0 bases and J by 6 bases, leaving 17 bases between them. The CDR3 length is 17 residues. The CDR3 DNA reads as TGTGCCACCAGCAGAGAGGGACAGGCGGGGGGGCCCGGGGAGCTGTTTTTT. Translating gives CATSREGQAGGPGELFF.

The CDR3 loop is CASGTGGTGYGYTF. CDR3 DNA sequence: TGTGCCAGCGGGACAGGGGGCACGGGGTATGGCTACACCTTC. The chain carries TRBV7-6 and TRBJ1-2; TRBD1 matches at 12 bases. Germline V gene data show CDR1 as SGHVS and CDR2 as FNYEAQ. The CDR3 has 14 residues. Losses at the gene ends were 8 bases for V and 5 bases for J; bases not matched to a gene: 6. Supplemented by reference TRBV7-6 and TRBJ1-2, the full variable domain reads GAGVSQSPRYKVTKRGQDVALRCDPISGHVSLYWYRQALGQGPEFLTYFNYEAQQDKSGLPNDRFSAERPEGSISTLTIQRTEQRDSAMYRCASGTGGTGYGYTFGSGTRLTVV.

The chain recombines TRBV7-9 with TRBJ2-7; the match to TRBD1 covers 7 bases. This CDR3 contains 12 residues. Germline-derived CDR1 and CDR2 are SEHNR and FQNEAQ (reference sequence). The V gene end was trimmed by 4 bases and the J gene end by 3 bases; junction bases not matched to a gene: 0. The CDR3 sequence is CASSWDSYEQYF. For the CDR3, the DNA is TGTGCCAGCAGCTGGGACAGCTACGAGCAGTACTTC.

The V call is TRBV15, the J call TRBJ2-7; 9 bases are shared with TRBD1. The CDR3 has 15 amino acids. Looked up from germline, CDR1 is LNHNV and CDR2 is YYDKDF (reference sequence). V was pared by 0 bases and J by 4 bases, with 4 bases of the junction left unmatched. The CDR3: CATSRERTGEYEQYF. The CDR3 bases are TGTGCCACCAGCAGAGAAAGGACAGGGGAGTACGAGCAGTACTTC.

The rearrangement links TRBV5-1 to TRBJ2-1; D may be TRBD2 (6 bases). The ends were cut back, 4 bases at V and 2 bases at J, with 13 bases in the middle. The CDR3 runs to 15 residues. Germline V gene lookup returns CDR1 SGHRS and CDR2 YFSETQ. CDR3 amino acids: CASSTAGNTYNEQFF. In DNA form, the CDR3 reads TGCGCCAGCAGCACCGCGGGGAATACCTACAATGAGCAGTTCTTC.

The chain couples TRBV19 to TRBJ2-1; a possible D gene is TRBD2 (5 bases). Deletions cut 4 bases from V and 2 bases from J, with 15 bases between. Looked up from germline, CDR1 is LNHDA and CDR2 is SQIVND (reference sequence). The CDR3 runs 16 residues. CDR3 in DNA: TGTGCCAGTAGTAACATGATAGCGAAACCCTACAATGAGCAGTTCTTC. Protein: CASSNMIAKPYNEQFF.

This clone was seen only once. The gene calls are TRBV24-1 and TRBJ1-1; D is unresolved. The CDR3 contains 14 residues. Germline CDR1 is KGHDR and CDR2 is SFDVKD. V was shortened by 0 bases and J by 6 bases, with 10 bases between the two germline ends. DNA for the CDR3: TGTGCCACCAGTGATTTGACCAGGAGGCCTGAAGCTTTCTTT. It encodes CATSDLTRRPEAFF.

The chain joins TRBV5-1 to TRBJ2-2; perhaps TRBD1 as D (6 bases). This CDR3 has 14 amino acids. Germline loops: CDR1 SGHRS, CDR2 YFSETQ. V shed 2 bases and J shed 6 bases, with 11 bases lying between them. The CDR3 sequence: CASSFPGQPGELFF. In DNA form, the CDR3 reads TGCGCCAGCAGCTTTCCCGGACAGCCCGGGGAGCTGTTTTTT.

The gene calls are TRBV5-1 and TRBJ1-1, with a possible D match to TRBD1 (5 bases). Per the germline V gene, CDR1 is SGHRS and CDR2 is YFSETQ. The CDR3 runs 14 residues. V gave up 0 bases and J gave up 8 bases, with 14 bases separating them. The CDR3 nucleotides are TGCGCCAGCAGCTTGGACGGGGGACGCCGGGAAGCTTTCTTT. It codes for CASSLDGGRREAFF.

This sequence joins TRBV28 and TRBJ1-5; the match to TRBD1 covers 9 bases. The V segment lost 2 bases and the J segment 6 bases; nucleotides outside the gene matches: 8. The germline gives CDR1 MDHEN, CDR2 SYDVKM. The CDR3 totals 16 residues. DNA of the CDR3: TGTGCCAGCAGTTTAGGAACCGGGACAGGGACTCAGCCCCAGCATTTT. Protein sequence: CASSLGTGTGTQPQHF. Full variable domain (rest looked up from reference TRBV28 and TRBJ1-5): DVKVTQSSRYLVKRTGEKVFLECVQDMDHENMFWYRQDPGLGLRLIYFSYDVKMKEKGDIPEGYSVSREKKERFSLILESASTNQTSMYLCASSLGTGTGTQPQHFGDGTRLSIL.

This chain joins TRBV9 and TRBJ2-7, with 8 bases identical to TRBD1. The CDR3 is 14 residues long. J was trimmed by 2 bases and V by 6 bases; bases with no gene match: 7. The germline V gene has CDR1 SGDLS and CDR2 YYNGEE. The CDR3 sequence: CASNPSGQAYEQYF. The CDR3 nucleotides read TGTGCCAGCAACCCTTCGGGACAGGCCTACGAGCAGTACTTC.

The rearrangement uses TRBV2 and TRBJ2-7; 12 positions match TRBD2. Trimming cost V 6 bases and J 5 bases; bases outside gene matches: 8. The CDR3 is made up of 15 amino acids. Per germline, CDR1 SNHLY and CDR2 FYNNEI. The CDR3 nucleotides read TGTGCCAGCAGAGCGCTAGCGGGGGGGCCAGACGAGCAGTACTTC. Translating it yields CASRALAGGPDEQYF. The whole variable domain, filled in from reference TRBV2 and TRBJ2-7, reads EPEVTQTPSHQVTQMGQEVILRCVPISNHLYFYWYRQILGQKVEFLVSFYNNEISEKSEIFDDQFSVERPDGSNFTLKIRSTKLEDSAMYFCASRALAGGPDEQYFGPGTRLTVT.

The CDR3 region has the DNA TGTGCCAGCTCACCACCGACGGGACAGGGGATTTTAGAGCAGTACTTC. Protein: CASSPPTGQGILEQYF. This chain links TRBV18 with TRBJ2-7; 10 nucleotides align to TRBD1. CDR3 length equals 16 residues. V lost 0 bases and J lost 7; bases outside the gene matches: 9. Germline V gene data show CDR1 as KGHSH and CDR2 as LQKENI.

This chain uses TRBV10-1 with TRBJ1-1; unclear D gene. The germline V and J ends were trimmed by 0 bases and 11 bases, with 13 bases remaining between them. This CDR3 has 13 residues. Germline V gene lookup returns CDR1 WNHNN and CDR2 SYGVQD (reference sequence). CDR3 sequence (DNA): TGCGCCAGCAGTGAGTCGGGCACACGTCGGGCTTTCTTT. Translating it yields CASSESGTRRAFF.

V usage is TRBV2 and J usage is TRBJ2-5; 7 bases are shared with TRBD1. This CDR3 comprises 14 residues. J lost 3 bases, V lost 6 bases, and 7 bases had no gene match. Per the germline V gene, CDR1 is SNHLY and CDR2 is FYNNEI. The CDR3 region has the DNA TGTGCCAGCAGACCACTCACAGGGGAAGAGACCCAGTACTTC. It codes for CASRPLTGEETQYF.

The chain employs TRBV12-1 and TRBJ2-2; no DNA check was done on the table's D call, TRBD1. TRBV12-1 is a known pseudogene. The CDR3 sequence is 17 residues long. This CDR3 reads CASTSHSPGGRTGELFF. CDR3 nucleotides: TGTGCCAGCACCTCACATTCCCCAGGGGGCCGGACCGGGGAGCTGTTTTTT.

The V gene is TRBV13, the J gene TRBJ2-2; 9 bases agree with TRBD2. The CDR3 consists of 18 residues. V lost 3 bases and J lost 5; bases outside the gene matches: 13. From germline, CDR1 is PRHDT and CDR2 FYEKMQ (reference sequence). CDR3 residues: CASSFWVSGGRVTGELFF. The CDR3 nucleotides read TGTGCCAGCAGCTTCTGGGTTAGCGGGGGAAGAGTAACCGGGGAGCTGTTTTTT.

The rearrangement joins TRBV5-1 to TRBJ2-5, with D perhaps TRBD1 (6 bases). Germline CDR1 is SGHRS and CDR2 is YFSETQ. The V gene lost 5 bases and the J gene lost 1 base, with 6 bases spanning the gap. The CDR3 extends over 12 amino acids. The chain's CDR3 is CASRTGQETQYF. The CDR3 DNA sequence: TGCGCCAGCAGGACAGGCCAAGAGACCCAGTACTTC.

V gene TRBV24-1 combines with J gene TRBJ1-3; D is possibly TRBD1 (5 bases). The CDR3 spans 13 residues. From germline, CDR1 is KGHDR and CDR2 SFDVKD. V lost 9 bases, J lost 4 bases, and 12 bases lay in between. The CDR3 nucleotides are TGTGCCACCGTTGGGGGGGGAGGAAACACCATATATTTT. It specifies CATVGGGGNTIYF.

V and J are TRBV4-2 and TRBJ1-2; D ambiguous. V was shortened by 4 bases and J by 8 bases, with 14 bases between the two germline ends. The CDR3 is made up of 13 amino acids. The germline V gene encodes CDR1 LGHNA and CDR2 YNFKEQ. The DNA of the CDR3 is TGTGCCAGCAGCCTCGACATCCTCCTAGGCTACACCTTC. It specifies CASSLDILLGYTF.

The chain has TRBV2 and TRBJ2-3; 9 positions agree with TRBD2. The ends lost 7 bases at V and 2 bases at J; junction bases unmatched: 7. Germline lookup yields CDR1 SNHLY and CDR2 FYNNEI. This CDR3 region has 15 residues. The CDR3 bases are TGTGCCAGCAAGGGTGCGGGGGGGCCCACAGATACGCAGTATTTT. This gives the protein CASKGAGGPTDTQYF.

This clone was observed once. The chain uses TRBV12-5 and TRBJ1-1; TRBD1 is a possible D gene (6 bases). The V and J ends lost 6 bases and 3 bases respectively, with 11 bases between them. The CDR3 totals 13 residues. Germline assignment: CDR1 LGHNT and CDR2 FRNRAP. CDR3 DNA: TGTGCTAGTGGGAGGGGGGGACACACTGAAGCTTTCTTT. Encoded protein: CASGRGGHTEAFF.

V usage is TRBV10-2 and J usage is TRBJ2-1; TRBD1 might be the D (7 bases). Trimming removed 3 bases from V and 9 bases from J, with 15 bases in between. Per the germline V gene, CDR1 is WSHSY and CDR2 is SAAADI. CDR3 length: 14 residues. For the CDR3, the DNA is TGCGCCAGCAGTGACAGGGGGAGGCAGAGTGAGCAGTTCTTC. It yields the protein CASSDRGRQSEQFF.

This sequence joins TRBV5-1 and TRBJ2-7, with 8 bases fitting TRBD2. CDR1 is SGHRS and CDR2 is YFSETQ in the germline V gene. This CDR3 region has 15 residues. The J segment lost 7 bases and the V segment lost 0 bases, leaving 9 bases of the junction unmatched. This CDR3 is CASSLGSSGVGEQYF. The CDR3 DNA is TGCGCCAGCAGCTTGGGTAGTAGCGGGGTTGGGGAGCAGTACTTC.

The chain employs TRBV18 and TRBJ1-6, with D possibly being TRBD1 (5 bases). The CDR3 is 22 residues long. With 1 base removed from V and 11 bases from J, the gap between germline ends came to 36 bases. Germline lookup yields CDR1 KGHSH and CDR2 LQKENI. Here the CDR3 reads CASSPLRTLLGRAGPHEAPLHF. CDR3 sequence (DNA): TGTGCCAGCTCACCACTACGGACCCTGTTGGGACGGGCGGGACCTCACGAGGCACCCCTCCACTTT.

The chain joins TRBV19 to TRBJ2-5; 7 nucleotides match TRBD2. The J segment lost 4 bases and the V segment lost 11 bases, leaving 10 bases of the junction unmatched. From germline, CDR1 is LNHDA and CDR2 SQIVND (reference sequence). CDR3 length equals 13 residues. CDR3 sequence: CASSSPGGETQYF. In DNA form, the CDR3 reads TGTGCCTCCTCCTCGCCGGGGGGAGAGACCCAGTACTTC.

This CDR3 reads CASSFQGGSTDTQYF. The CDR3 DNA reads as TGTGCCAGCAGCTTTCAGGGGGGAAGCACAGATACGCAGTATTTT. This rearrangement joins TRBV7-2 to TRBJ2-3; a weak D match, TRBD1 (7 bases). The V gene's germline CDR1 is SGHTA and CDR2 FQGNSA. This CDR3 region has 15 residues. The V and J ends lost 3 bases and 0 bases respectively, with 10 bases between them.

To note about this clone: The identical CDR3 is also encoded by other nucleotide sequences in the sample. The chain joins TRBV19 to TRBJ2-3; TRBD2 aligns across 7 bases. The CDR3 spans 14 residues. From germline, CDR1 is LNHDA and CDR2 SQIVND (reference sequence). With V trimmed by 1 base and J by 8 bases, 6 bases remained unmatched. The CDR3 is CASSIAGGRGTQYF. For the CDR3, the DNA is TGTGCCAGTAGTATAGCGGGGGGTAGGGGTACGCAGTATTTT.